By share, the clone carrying this T cell receptor (beta chain) counts as medium-sized. Its antigen remains unidentified. This entry is derived from a study of cytomegalovirus exposure and HLA in healthy donors. Overall study context: The study placed approximately 80% of its roughly 410 genotyped donors in the Caucasian-associated ancestry cluster. General study results and limits: Differences between HLA loci emerged in a later analysis of TCR association rates, with DRB1 most and HLA-C fewest. Later analysis demonstrated an association between a missense DCLRE1C variant and TCR beta V- and J-gene trimming.

The CDR3 is made up of 13 amino acids. Germline loops: CDR1 SQVTM, CDR2 ANQGSEA. Trimming took 2 bases from V and 4 from J, leaving 12 bases between them. PCR employed 60 Vbeta and 13 Jbeta primers. TCRdb keeps only in-frame clones here, not all; method: immunoSEQ multiplex PCR. The sample yields about 160,000 clones, over 65% seen once. The chain combines TRBV29-1 with TRBJ2-7, with D perhaps TRBD1 (5 bases). Sequencing was carried out using PBMCs. The origin of this receptor is a middle-aged woman in good health and CMV-seronegative. CDR3 region: CSVEQGEGYEQYF. In DNA form, the CDR3 reads TGCAGCGTTGAACAGGGCGAAGGATACGAGCAGTACTTC.